A selection of T cell receptor beta chains follows, all from one sample in a study of blood T cell repertoires in COVID-19. TCRdb keeps only in-frame clones here, not all; method: immunoSEQ multiplex PCR. The sample consists of approximately 15,000 clones, around 88% of them appearing once. The sequenced sample consisted of peripheral blood. The receptors were gathered from a human donor in a cohort sampled during active COVID-19. CDR3s leave out the opening cysteine and the closing phenylalanine or tryptophan.

>TRBJ1-1|TRBV19
ASTTGTGDRVMNTEAF
>TRBJ2-3|TRBV4-2
ASSQDFSASGNTDTQY
>TRBJ2-3|TRBV6-2/TRBV6-3
ASSQRLAGGPFPDTQY
>TRBJ2-5|TRBV7-2
ASSSGAGGPQETQY
>TRBJ1-2|TRBV5-4
ASSFTTGVDGYT
>TRBJ1-1|TRBV6-5
ASSSTAGIGTEAF
>TRBJ1-2|TRBV28
ASSSGTVNYGYT
>TRBJ2-7|TRBV7-2
ASSPAAGGLYEQY
>TRBJ1-1|TRBV27
ASRPGTGDTSNTEAF
>TRBJ1-5|TRBV7-9
ASSLQGVQPQH
>TRBJ1-2|TRBV18
ASSPRMAGGVNYGYT
>TRBJ1-6|TRBV3-1/TRBV3-2
ASSPQGVSYNSPLH
>TRBJ1-1|TRBV2
ASMKLGGDTEAF
>TRBJ1-6|TRBV30
AWSRVPYSSPLH
>TRBJ2-5|TRBV11-2
ASSLGGGPYETQY
>TRBJ2-7|TRBV18
ASSPNDPGTAELWKY
>TRBJ2-7|TRBV5-5
ASSLLVLSYEQY
>TRBJ2-7|TRBV7-8
ASSPRRATAYEQY
>TRBJ2-1|TRBV7-8
ASSFPGAGGTYNEQF
>TRBJ2-5|TRBV4-3
ASSQDALAGTQY
>TRBJ1-2|TRBV7-8
ASSIDRAGGYT
>TRBJ2-7|TRBV12-5
ASGSSRDRGREGSYEQY
>TRBJ1-6|TRBV28
ASSPPRGALH
>TRBJ1-1|TRBV5-1
ASSLEGVTEAF
>TRBJ2-1|TRBV19
ASSKGARYNEQF
>TRBJ2-7|TRBV6-5
ASSSKYGAYEQY
>TRBJ1-1|TRBV5-4
ASSFDRGEAF
>TRBJ2-5|TRBV27
ASSSLYQETQY